The text below deals with one TCR beta chain. What it binds is not known. The data were taken from a study of cytotoxic CD8 clonotypes in ibrutinib-treated CLL. Study-wide context: The patients, about a dozen relapsed/refractory and approximately 15 treatment-naive, included roughly 17 who were IGHV unmutated. Response samples were drawn at a median of around 12 months of treatment, range 6 to 36. The samples contained 255,043 productive templates on average. They also contained an average of about 100,000 productive rearrangements.

Study conclusions and caveats: Higher clonality was seen at ibrutinib response and a return toward baseline at progression.

V lost 5 bases and J lost 6; bases outside the gene matches: 4. The CDR3 runs to 13 residues. Germline values: CDR1 SGHNT, CDR2 YENEEA. Method: immunoSEQ multiplex PCR; TCRdb's copy keeps in-frame clones and lacks some. The data show fewer than 40,000 clones, around 67% seen once. The starting material was PBMCs, obtained at disease progression, from a patient treated with ibrutinib. The chain is built from TRBV11-3 and TRBJ2-1; 7 bases align to TRBD1. The sequence came from a human donor with chronic lymphocytic leukemia. CDR3 DNA: TGTGCCAGCAGCCTGGACAGGAGCAATGAGCAGTTCTTC. It specifies CASSLDRSNEQFF.